These 7 T cell receptor beta chains were all obtained from the same sample, sequenced in a study of cytomegalovirus exposure and HLA in healthy donors. PCR was performed using 60 Vbeta and 13 Jbeta primers. Some clones are missing from TCRdb's copy, which holds only in-frame ones; the method was immunoSEQ multiplex PCR. The sample contains 150,000 or so clones, 60% to 80% of which appear only once. The specimen was PBMCs. Source of these receptors: a man in his thirties or forties in good health and CMV-seropositive.

This clone has more than one count but fewer than ten. This chain connects TRBV10-3 to TRBJ2-1, with D perhaps TRBD1 (5 bases). Trimming pared 0 bases from V and 10 bases from J, leaving 10 bases between. Germline V CDR1 and CDR2: ENHRY, SYGVKD. The CDR3 spans 13 residues. Written as DNA, the CDR3 is TGTGCCATCAGTGAGTCATCAGGGTGGGAGCAGTTCTTC. Translated: CAISESSGWEQFF.

The V call is TRBV30, the J call TRBJ2-2; D may be TRBD2 (5 bases). The V and J ends lost 4 bases and 0 bases respectively, with 9 bases between them. CDR1 and CDR2 from the germline V gene are GTSNPN and SVGIG (reference sequence). The CDR3 contains 14 residues. The CDR3 bases are TGTGCCTGGAAGTGGCGGGCGAACACCGGGGAGCTGTTTTTT. This encodes CAWKWRANTGELFF.

This clone was detected a few times. The chain recombines TRBV9 with TRBJ2-3, with 8 bases identical to TRBD2. Germline CDR1 is SGDLS and CDR2 is YYNGEE. V lost 2 bases and J lost 1; bases outside the gene matches: 3. CDR3 size: 15 residues. The CDR3 DNA reads TGTGCCAGCAGCGTCACTAGCGGAGGCACAGATACGCAGTATTTT. It encodes CASSVTSGGTDTQYF.

V and J are TRBV6-5 and TRBJ1-2, with 8 bases fitting TRBD1. The CDR3 runs 14 residues. Germline V CDR1 and CDR2: MNHEY, SVGAGI. The V segment lost 6 bases and the J segment 0 bases; nucleotides outside the gene matches: 3. Here the CDR3 DNA reads TGTGCCAGCAGGCGACAGGGGACTAACTATGGCTACACCTTC. This sequence encodes CASRRQGTNYGYTF.

The V call is TRBV11-1, the J call TRBJ2-1, with 16 bases that match TRBD2. This CDR3 region has 17 residues. V was clipped by 5 bases and J by 6 bases; unmatched bases: 7. The germline V gene encodes CDR1 SGHAT and CDR2 FQDESV (reference sequence). The CDR3 DNA is TGTGCCAGCAGCCCCGGGACTAGCGGGAGGGGTATCAATGAGCAGTTCTTC. This gives the protein CASSPGTSGRGINEQFF.

This rearrangement joins TRBV5-1 to TRBJ1-2; TRBD1 agrees at 9 bases. The germline V gene encodes CDR1 SGHRS and CDR2 YFSETQ. J lost 6 bases, V lost 2 bases, and 8 bases had no gene match. There are 15 residues in the CDR3. CDR3 coding DNA: TGCGCCAGCAGCTTCACTCCGGGACAGGGACATGGCTACACCTTC. Translating it yields CASSFTPGQGHGYTF.

This rearrangement joins TRBV19 to TRBJ2-2, with D tentatively TRBD1 (6 bases). Germline CDR1 LNHDA, CDR2 SQIVND (reference sequence). This CDR3 spans 14 amino acids. Between the trimmed V and J ends, which lost 1 base and 5 bases, there was a span of 8 bases. The CDR3 bases are TGTGCCAGTAGTATAGCCAGGGGTACCGGGGAGCTGTTTTTT. Its protein is CASSIARGTGELFF.